This entry lists 5 T cell receptor beta chains sequenced from one sample in a study of blood T cell dynamics during melanoma immunotherapy. Here immunoSEQ multiplex PCR was the method, and the copy in TCRdb shows in-frame clones only, minus some. The data hold about 15,000 clones, with about 82% observed a single time. Time point given: pre-treatment baseline. Sample: blood, taken from a patient treated with checkpoint blockade. All receptors come from a human donor with melanoma.

The chain recombines TRBV7-9 with TRBJ2-1, with 12 bases that match TRBD2. CDR3 length: 15 amino acids. V dropped 3 bases and J dropped 8; count of bases not matched to a gene: 5. The V gene's germline CDR1 is SEHNR and CDR2 FQNEAQ (reference sequence). The chain's CDR3 is CASSLAGTSGHEQFF. The CDR3, as DNA: TGTGCCAGCAGCTTGGCCGGGACTAGCGGGCATGAGCAGTTCTTC. Filled out from reference TRBV7-9 and TRBJ2-1, the complete variable domain reads DTGVSQNPRHKITKRGQNVTFRCDPISEHNRLYWYRQTLGQGPEFLTYFQNEAQLEKSRLLSDRFSAERPKGSFSTLEIQRTEQGDSAMYLCASSLAGTSGHEQFFGPGTRLTVL.

In its sample, this clone was seen a few times. The V gene is TRBV2, the J gene TRBJ1-1; a weak D match, TRBD1 (5 bases). V lost 4 bases and J 0 bases, leaving 6 bases between the germline ends. Looked up from germline, CDR1 is SNHLY and CDR2 is FYNNEI. The CDR3 length is 13 residues. The CDR3 spells CASSGQMNTEAFF. CDR3 nucleotide sequence: TGTGCCAGCAGTGGACAGATGAACACTGAAGCTTTCTTT.

The rearrangement uses TRBV7-8 and TRBJ2-7, with 9 bases aligning to TRBD2. Losses at the gene ends were 5 bases for V and 8 bases for J; bases not matched to a gene: 16. From germline, CDR1 is SGHVS and CDR2 FQNEAQ. The CDR3 consists of 16 residues. CDR3 DNA: TGTGCCAGCAGCCCCCGAATGGGTAGCGGGAGTCGTAAGCAGTACTTC. Protein sequence: CASSPRMGSGSRKQYF.

This sequence joins TRBV19 and TRBJ2-7; 9 bases are a match to TRBD1. In germline, CDR1 is LNHDA, CDR2 SQIVND (reference sequence). The J segment lost 4 bases and the V segment lost 4 bases, leaving 8 bases of the junction unmatched. This CDR3 has 15 amino acids. This chain's CDR3 is CASSSPGTGKYEQYF. The CDR3 DNA is TGTGCCAGTAGTAGCCCCGGGACAGGGAAATACGAGCAGTACTTC.

This clone was found once. This rearrangement joins TRBV23-1 to TRBJ2-2; TRBD1 agrees at 11 bases. TRBV23-1 is filed as an ORF, its function uncertain. The CDR3 has 15 amino acids. Germline trimming cut 6 bases from V and 6 bases from J; bases unmatched to any gene: 6. The CDR3 sequence: CASSRRDRGAGELFF. CDR3 DNA sequence: TGCGCCAGCAGCCGAAGGGACAGGGGGGCCGGGGAGCTGTTTTTT.